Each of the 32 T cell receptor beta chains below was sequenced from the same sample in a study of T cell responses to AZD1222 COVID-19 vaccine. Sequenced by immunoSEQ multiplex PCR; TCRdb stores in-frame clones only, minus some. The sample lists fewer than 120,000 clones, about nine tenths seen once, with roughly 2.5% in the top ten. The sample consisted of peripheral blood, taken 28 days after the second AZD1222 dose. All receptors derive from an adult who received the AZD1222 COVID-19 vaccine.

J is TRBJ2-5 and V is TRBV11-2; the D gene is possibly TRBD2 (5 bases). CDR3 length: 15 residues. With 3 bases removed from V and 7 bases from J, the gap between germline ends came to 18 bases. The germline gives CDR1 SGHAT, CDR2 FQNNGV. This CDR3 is CASSFGVGGSGTQYF. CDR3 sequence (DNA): TGTGCCAGCAGCTTCGGGGTCGGCGGGTCAGGGACCCAGTACTTC.

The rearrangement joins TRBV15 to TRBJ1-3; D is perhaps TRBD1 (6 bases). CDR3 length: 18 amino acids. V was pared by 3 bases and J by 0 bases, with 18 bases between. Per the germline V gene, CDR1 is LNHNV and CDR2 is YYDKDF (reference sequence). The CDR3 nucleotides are TGTGCCACCAGCAGGGATATGAACAGGGCAAGCTCTGGAAACACCATATATTTT. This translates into CATSRDMNRASSGNTIYF.

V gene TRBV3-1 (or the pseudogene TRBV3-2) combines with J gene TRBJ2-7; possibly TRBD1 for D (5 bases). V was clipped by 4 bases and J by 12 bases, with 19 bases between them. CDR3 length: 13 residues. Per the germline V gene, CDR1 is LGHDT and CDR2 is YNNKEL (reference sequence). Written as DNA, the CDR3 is TGTGCCAGCAGCCCCCTGGGGCAGTCGGGCGGGTACTTC. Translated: CASSPLGQSGGYF.

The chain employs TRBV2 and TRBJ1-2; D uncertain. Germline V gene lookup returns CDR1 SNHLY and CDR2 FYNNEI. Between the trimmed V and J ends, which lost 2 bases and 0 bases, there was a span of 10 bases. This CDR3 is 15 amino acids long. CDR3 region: CASSEQASANYGYTF. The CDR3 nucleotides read TGTGCCAGCAGTGAACAGGCCTCCGCTAACTATGGCTACACCTTC.

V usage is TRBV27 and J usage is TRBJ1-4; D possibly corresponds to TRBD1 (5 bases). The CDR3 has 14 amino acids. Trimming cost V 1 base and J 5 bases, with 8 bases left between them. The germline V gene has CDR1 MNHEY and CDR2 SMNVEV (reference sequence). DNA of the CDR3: TGTGCCAGCAGTTTATGGGGGGAAAATGAAAAACTGTTTTTT. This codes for CASSLWGENEKLFF.

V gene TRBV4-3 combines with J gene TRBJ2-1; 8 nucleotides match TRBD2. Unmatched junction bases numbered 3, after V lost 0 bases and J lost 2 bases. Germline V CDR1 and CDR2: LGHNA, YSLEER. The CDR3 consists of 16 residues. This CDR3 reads CASSQDWRGAYNEQFF. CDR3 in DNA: TGCGCCAGCAGCCAAGATTGGCGGGGGGCCTACAATGAGCAGTTCTTC.

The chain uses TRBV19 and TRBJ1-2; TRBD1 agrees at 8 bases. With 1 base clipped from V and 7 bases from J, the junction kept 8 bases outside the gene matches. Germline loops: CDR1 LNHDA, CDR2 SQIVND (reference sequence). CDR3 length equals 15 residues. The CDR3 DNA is TGTGCCAGTAGTATAGGTCCAGGGGGCGCTTTTGGCTACACCTTC. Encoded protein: CASSIGPGGAFGYTF. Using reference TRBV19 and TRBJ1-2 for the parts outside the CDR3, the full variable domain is DGGITQSPKYLFRKEGQNVTLSCEQNLNHDAMYWYRQDPGQGLRLIYYSQIVNDFQKGDIAEGYSVSREKKESFPLTVTSAQKNPTAFYLCASSIGPGGAFGYTFGSGTRLTVV.

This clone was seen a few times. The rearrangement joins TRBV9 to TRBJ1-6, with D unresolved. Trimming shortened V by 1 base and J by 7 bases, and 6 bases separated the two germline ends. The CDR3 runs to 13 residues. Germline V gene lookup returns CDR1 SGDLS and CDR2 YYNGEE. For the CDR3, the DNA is TGTGCCAGCAGCGTAACCCCGAATTCACCCCTCCACTTT. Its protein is CASSVTPNSPLHF.

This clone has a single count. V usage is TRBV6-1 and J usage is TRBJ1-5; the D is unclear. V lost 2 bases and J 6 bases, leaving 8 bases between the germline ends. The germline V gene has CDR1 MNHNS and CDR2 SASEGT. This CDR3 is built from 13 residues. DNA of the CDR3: TGTGCCAGCAGTGAACGCGGTCCTCAGCCCCAGCATTTT. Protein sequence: CASSERGPQPQHF.

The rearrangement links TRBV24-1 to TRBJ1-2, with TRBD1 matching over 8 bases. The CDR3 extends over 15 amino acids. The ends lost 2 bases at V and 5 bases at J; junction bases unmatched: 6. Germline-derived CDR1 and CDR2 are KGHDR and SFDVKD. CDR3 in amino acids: CATSDSMTGEYGYTF. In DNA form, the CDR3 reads TGTGCCACCAGTGATTCCATGACAGGGGAGTATGGCTACACCTTC.

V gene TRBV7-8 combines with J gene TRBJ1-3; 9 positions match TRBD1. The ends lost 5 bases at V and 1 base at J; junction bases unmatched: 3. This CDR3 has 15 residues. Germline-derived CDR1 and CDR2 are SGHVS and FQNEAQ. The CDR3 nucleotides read TGTGCCAGCAGCCGAGGGACAGGGTCTGGAAACACCATATATTTT. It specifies CASSRGTGSGNTIYF.

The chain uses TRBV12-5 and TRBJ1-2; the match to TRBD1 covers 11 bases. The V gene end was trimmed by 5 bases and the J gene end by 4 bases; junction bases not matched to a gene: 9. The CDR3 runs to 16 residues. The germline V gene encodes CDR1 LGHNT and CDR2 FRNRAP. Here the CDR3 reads CASGPSTGQGVYGYTF. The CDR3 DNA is TGTGCTAGTGGTCCTTCGACGGGACAGGGGGTCTATGGCTACACCTTC.

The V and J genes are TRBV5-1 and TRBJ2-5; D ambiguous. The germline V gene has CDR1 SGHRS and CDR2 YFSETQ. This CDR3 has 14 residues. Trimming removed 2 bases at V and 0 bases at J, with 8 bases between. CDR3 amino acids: CASSFRQNQETQYF. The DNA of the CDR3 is TGCGCCAGCAGCTTTCGTCAAAACCAAGAGACCCAGTACTTC.

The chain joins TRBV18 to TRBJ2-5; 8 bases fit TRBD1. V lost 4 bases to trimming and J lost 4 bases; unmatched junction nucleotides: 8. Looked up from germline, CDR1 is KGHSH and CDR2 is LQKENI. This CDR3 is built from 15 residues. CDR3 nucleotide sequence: TGTGCCAGCTCACGCCAGGGGGCAAGAGGAGAGACCCAGTACTTC. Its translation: CASSRQGARGETQYF.

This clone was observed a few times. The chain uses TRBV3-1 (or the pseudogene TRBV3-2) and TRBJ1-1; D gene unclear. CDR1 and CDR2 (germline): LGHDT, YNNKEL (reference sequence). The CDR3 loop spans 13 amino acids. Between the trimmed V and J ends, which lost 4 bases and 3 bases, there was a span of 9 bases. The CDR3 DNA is TGTGCCAGCAGCCTGCGCGGGGACACTGAAGCTTTCTTT. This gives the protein CASSLRGDTEAFF.

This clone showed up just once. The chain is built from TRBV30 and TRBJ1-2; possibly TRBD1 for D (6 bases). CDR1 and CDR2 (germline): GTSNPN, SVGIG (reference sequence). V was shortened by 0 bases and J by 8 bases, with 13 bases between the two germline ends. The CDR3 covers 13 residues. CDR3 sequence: CAWSVRGARGYTF. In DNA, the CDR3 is TGTGCCTGGAGTGTACGGGGGGCGCGGGGCTACACCTTC. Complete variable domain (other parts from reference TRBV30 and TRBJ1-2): SQTIHQWPATLVQPVGSPLSLECTVEGTSNPNLYWYRQAAGRGLQLLFYSVGIGQISSEVPQNLSASRPQDRQFILSSKKLLLSDSGFYLCAWSVRGARGYTFGSGTRLTVV.

CDR3 region: CASSPGLYNSPLHF. For the CDR3, the DNA is TGTGCCAGCAGCCCAGGTTTATATAATTCACCCCTCCACTTT. V is TRBV5-6 and J is TRBJ1-6; no clear D. In germline, CDR1 is SGHDT, CDR2 YYEEEE. There are 14 residues in the CDR3. Trimming took 4 bases from V and 4 from J, leaving 9 bases between them.

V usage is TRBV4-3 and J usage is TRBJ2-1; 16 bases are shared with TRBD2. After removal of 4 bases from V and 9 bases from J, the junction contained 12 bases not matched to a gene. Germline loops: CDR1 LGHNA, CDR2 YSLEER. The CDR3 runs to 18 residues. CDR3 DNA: TGCGCCAGCAGCCCGACCGGGACTAGCGGGGGGGCCGGAGGTGAGCAGTTCTTC. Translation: CASSPTGTSGGAGGEQFF.

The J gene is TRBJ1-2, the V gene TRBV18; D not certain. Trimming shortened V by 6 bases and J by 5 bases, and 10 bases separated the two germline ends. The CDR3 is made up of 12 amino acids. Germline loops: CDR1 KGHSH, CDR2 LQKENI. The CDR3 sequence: CASSPAGYGYTF. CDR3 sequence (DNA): TGTGCCAGCTCCCCGGCGGGGTATGGCTACACCTTC.

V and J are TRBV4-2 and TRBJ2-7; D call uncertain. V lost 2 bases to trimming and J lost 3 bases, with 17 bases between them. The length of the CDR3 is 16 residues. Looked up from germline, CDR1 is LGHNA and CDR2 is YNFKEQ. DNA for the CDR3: TGTGCCAGCAGCCAAAACTCCCTGAACAGCTACTACGAGCAGTACTTC. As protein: CASSQNSLNSYYEQYF.

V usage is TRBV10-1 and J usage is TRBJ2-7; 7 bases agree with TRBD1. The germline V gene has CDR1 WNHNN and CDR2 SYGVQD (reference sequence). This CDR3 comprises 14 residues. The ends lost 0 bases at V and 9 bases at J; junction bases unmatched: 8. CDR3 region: CASSESGTAFGQYF. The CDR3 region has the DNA TGCGCCAGCAGTGAGTCCGGGACAGCTTTTGGGCAGTACTTC.

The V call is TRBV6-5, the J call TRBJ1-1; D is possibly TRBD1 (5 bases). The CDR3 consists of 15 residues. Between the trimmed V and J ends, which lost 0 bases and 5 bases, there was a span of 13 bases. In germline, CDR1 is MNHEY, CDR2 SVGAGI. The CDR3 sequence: CASSYSNGGGTEAFF. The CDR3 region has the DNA TGTGCCAGCAGTTACTCGAATGGGGGAGGGACTGAAGCTTTCTTT.

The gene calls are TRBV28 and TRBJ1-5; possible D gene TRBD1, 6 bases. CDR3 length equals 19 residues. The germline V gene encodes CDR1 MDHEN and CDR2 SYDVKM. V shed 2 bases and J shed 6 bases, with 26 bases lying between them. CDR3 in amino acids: CASSLPPRPSTGSGQPQHF. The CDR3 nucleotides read TGTGCCAGCAGTTTACCCCCCAGGCCCTCCACAGGGTCTGGTCAGCCCCAGCATTTT.

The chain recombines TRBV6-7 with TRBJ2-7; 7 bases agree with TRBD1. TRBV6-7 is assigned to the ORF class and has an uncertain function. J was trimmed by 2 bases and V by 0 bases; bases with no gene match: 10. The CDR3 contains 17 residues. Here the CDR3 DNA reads TGTGCCAGCAGTTACTCCGCCCCAGGGGGTTTCCCCTACGAGCAGTACTTC. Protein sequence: CASSYSAPGGFPYEQYF.

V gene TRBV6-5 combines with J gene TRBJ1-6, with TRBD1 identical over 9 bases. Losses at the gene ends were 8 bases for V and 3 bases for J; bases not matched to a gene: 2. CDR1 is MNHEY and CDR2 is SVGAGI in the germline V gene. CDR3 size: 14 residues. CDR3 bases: TGTGCCAGCGGGGACAGGGACTATAATTCACCCCTCCACTTT. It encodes CASGDRDYNSPLHF.

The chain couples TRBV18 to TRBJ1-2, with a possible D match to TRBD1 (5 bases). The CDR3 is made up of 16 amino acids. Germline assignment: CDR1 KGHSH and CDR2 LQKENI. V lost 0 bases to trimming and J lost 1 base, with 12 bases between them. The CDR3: CASSPPSGASNYGYTF. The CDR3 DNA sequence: TGTGCCAGCTCACCACCGTCCGGGGCGAGTAACTATGGCTACACCTTC. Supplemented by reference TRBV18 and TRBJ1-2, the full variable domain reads NAGVMQNPRHLVRRRGQEARLRCSPMKGHSHVYWYRQLPEEGLKFMVYLQKENIIDESGMPKERFSAEFPKEGPSILRIQQVVRGDSAAYFCASSPPSGASNYGYTFGSGTRLTVV.

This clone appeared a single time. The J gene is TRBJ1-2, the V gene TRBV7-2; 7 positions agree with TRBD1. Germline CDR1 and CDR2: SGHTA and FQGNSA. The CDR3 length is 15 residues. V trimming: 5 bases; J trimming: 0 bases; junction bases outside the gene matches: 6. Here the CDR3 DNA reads TGTGCCAGCAGCCTCGACAGGGCCGCTAACTATGGCTACACCTTC. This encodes CASSLDRAANYGYTF. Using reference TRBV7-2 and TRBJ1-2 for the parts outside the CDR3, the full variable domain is GAGVSQSPSNKVTEKGKDVELRCDPISGHTALYWYRQSLGQGLEFLIYFQGNSAPDKSGLPSDRFSAERTGGSVSTLTIQRTQQEDSAVYLCASSLDRAANYGYTFGSGTRLTVV.

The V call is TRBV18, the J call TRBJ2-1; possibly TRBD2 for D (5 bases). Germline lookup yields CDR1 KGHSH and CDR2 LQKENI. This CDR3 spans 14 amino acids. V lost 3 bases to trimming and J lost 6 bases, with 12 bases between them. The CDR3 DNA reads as TGTGCCAGCTCACCCCCCGGGATTGGCAATGAGCAGTTCTTC. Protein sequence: CASSPPGIGNEQFF.

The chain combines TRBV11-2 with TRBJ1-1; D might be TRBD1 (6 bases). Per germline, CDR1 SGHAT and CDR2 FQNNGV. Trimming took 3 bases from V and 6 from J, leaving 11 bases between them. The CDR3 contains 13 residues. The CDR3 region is CASSFAGAAEAFF. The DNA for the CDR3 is TGTGCCAGCAGCTTCGCAGGGGCGGCTGAAGCTTTCTTT.

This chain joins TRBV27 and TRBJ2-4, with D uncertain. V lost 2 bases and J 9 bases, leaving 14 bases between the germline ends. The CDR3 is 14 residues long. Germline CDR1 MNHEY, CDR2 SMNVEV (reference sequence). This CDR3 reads CASSLQSLSGIQYF. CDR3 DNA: TGTGCCAGCAGTTTACAGTCTTTATCGGGCATTCAGTACTTC.

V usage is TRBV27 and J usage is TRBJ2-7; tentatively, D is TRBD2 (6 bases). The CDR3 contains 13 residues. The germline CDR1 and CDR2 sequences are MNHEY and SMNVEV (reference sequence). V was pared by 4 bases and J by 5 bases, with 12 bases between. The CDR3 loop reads CASSSRGFNEQYF. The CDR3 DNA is TGTGCCAGCAGTTCCCGGGGGTTCAACGAGCAGTACTTC.

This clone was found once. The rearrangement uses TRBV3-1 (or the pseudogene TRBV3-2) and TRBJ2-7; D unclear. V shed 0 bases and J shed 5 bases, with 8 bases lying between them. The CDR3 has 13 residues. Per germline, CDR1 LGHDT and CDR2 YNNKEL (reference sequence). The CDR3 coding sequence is TGTGCCAGCAGCCAAGATTCAGCTGACGAGCAGTACTTC. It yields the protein CASSQDSADEQYF.